Below, 27 T cell receptor beta chains from the same sample are listed, as sequenced in a study of cytomegalovirus exposure and HLA in healthy donors. Use of 60 Vbeta and 13 Jbeta primers characterized the PCR. Some clones are missing from TCRdb's copy, which holds only in-frame ones; the method was immunoSEQ multiplex PCR. The sample consists of about 130,000 clones, around 82% of them appearing once. Material: PBMCs. The receptors shown here come from a female donor in good health and CMV-seronegative.

The gene calls are TRBV19 and TRBJ2-3; 7 nucleotides agree with TRBD2. This CDR3 spans 14 amino acids. Germline assignment: CDR1 LNHDA and CDR2 SQIVND (reference sequence). V dropped 6 bases and J dropped 0; count of bases not matched to a gene: 3. Written as DNA, the CDR3 is TGTGCCAGTAGATCTAGCGGTAGCACAGATACGCAGTATTTT. This encodes CASRSSGSTDTQYF.

This clone has just a few counts. The chain carries TRBV18 and TRBJ2-3; D might be TRBD1 (5 bases). Germline-derived CDR1 and CDR2 are KGHSH and LQKENI. The CDR3 covers 16 residues. Between the trimmed V and J ends, which lost 1 base and 0 bases, there was a span of 11 bases. CDR3 loop: CASSPRQGSSTDTQYF. The DNA for the CDR3 is TGTGCCAGCTCACCACGGCAGGGTTCAAGCACAGATACGCAGTATTTT.

In this sample, this clone turned up a few times. The chain couples TRBV6-4 to TRBJ2-2; 8 positions match TRBD2. V lost 0 bases to trimming and J lost 0 bases; unmatched junction nucleotides: 9. The CDR3 contains 19 residues. The germline V gene has CDR1 MRHNA and CDR2 SNTAGT. The CDR3 region has the DNA TGTGCCAGCAGTGACTCGGGGTCGTGGCGGGGGGCGAACACCGGGGAGCTGTTTTTT. This gives the protein CASSDSGSWRGANTGELFF.

The chain has TRBV7-9 and TRBJ2-1; 7 bases line up with TRBD1. The V gene's germline CDR1 is SEHNR and CDR2 FQNEAQ (reference sequence). This CDR3 has 15 amino acids. J gave up 2 bases and V 6 bases, and 7 bases lay outside the gene matches. DNA of the CDR3: TGTGCCAGCAGTTCCGGGACAGTTCCCTACAATGAGCAGTTCTTC. This translates into CASSSGTVPYNEQFF. The variable domain in full, with the rest retrieved from reference TRBV7-9 and TRBJ2-1, is DTGVSQNPRHKITKRGQNVTFRCDPISEHNRLYWYRQTLGQGPEFLTYFQNEAQLEKSRLLSDRFSAERPKGSFSTLEIQRTEQGDSAMYLCASSSGTVPYNEQFFGPGTRLTVL.

In DNA form, the CDR3 reads TGCGCCAGCAGCCCCCGGGACAGGGGTGGTGAGCAGTTCTTC. Amino acids: CASSPRDRGGEQFF. The gene calls are TRBV5-1 and TRBJ2-1, with TRBD1 identical over 10 bases. The junction had 7 bases not matched to a gene; V was cut back by 4 bases and J by 9 bases. Per germline, CDR1 SGHRS and CDR2 YFSETQ. The CDR3 contains 14 residues. Full variable domain (missing parts from reference TRBV5-1 and TRBJ2-1): KAGVTQTPRYLIKTRGQQVTLSCSPISGHRSVSWYQQTPGQGLQFLFEYFSETQRNKGNFPGRFSGRQFSNSRSEMNVSTLELGDSALYLCASSPRDRGGEQFFGPGTRLTVL.

The gene calls are TRBV6-1 and TRBJ2-7, with 11 bases lining up with TRBD1. Germline CDR1 MNHNS, CDR2 SASEGT. The CDR3 covers 15 residues. Trimming at V came to 2 bases and at J to 4 bases, leaving 4 bases not matched to a gene. CDR3 loop: CASSEMGTGGYEQYF. DNA of the CDR3: TGTGCCAGCAGTGAAATGGGGACAGGGGGTTACGAGCAGTACTTC.

This chain uses TRBV9 with TRBJ2-3, with D maybe TRBD2 (5 bases). The CDR3 has 12 amino acids. V was trimmed by 4 bases and J by 5 bases, leaving 8 bases between them. Germline CDR1 SGDLS, CDR2 YYNGEE. CDR3 amino acids: CASSPAVDTQYF. The DNA for the CDR3 is TGTGCCAGCAGCCCAGCGGTAGATACGCAGTATTTT.

The V and J genes are TRBV4-1 and TRBJ2-7, with a tentative D call TRBD2 (5 bases). Trimming cost V 3 bases and J 3 bases, with 12 bases left between them. In germline, CDR1 is MGHRA, CDR2 YSYEKL. CDR3 size: 14 residues. The CDR3 coding sequence is TGCGCCAGCAGCCAGGTTACTAGTTTCTACGAGCAGTACTTC. It encodes CASSQVTSFYEQYF.

Comment on this clone: The junction differs from germline at one of its ends, possibly a read error. The rearrangement uses TRBV7-9 and TRBJ2-3; 7 positions match TRBD2. The CDR3 sequence is 16 residues long. CDR1 is SEHNR and CDR2 is FQNEAQ in the germline V gene (reference sequence). DNA for the CDR3: TGTTCCAGCAGCCCCCCTAGCGGCACCCTCCAGGATACGCAGTATTTT. This gives the protein CSSSPPSGTLQDTQYF.

CDR3 nucleotides: TGTGCCAGCACCCCTCTCGGGGGGCGGGGCACAGATACGCAGTATTTT. Its translation: CASTPLGGRGTDTQYF. The chain recombines TRBV2 with TRBJ2-3; tentatively, D is TRBD2 (7 bases). CDR1 and CDR2 from the germline V gene are SNHLY and FYNNEI. Trimming took 7 bases from V and 1 from J, leaving 18 bases between them. The CDR3 is made up of 16 amino acids.

There are a few counts of this clone. The CDR3 sequence: CASSPRRTSADTQYF. DNA for the CDR3: TGTGCCAGCAGCCCTCGACGGACTAGCGCAGATACGCAGTATTTT. The V call is TRBV7-2, the J call TRBJ2-3; TRBD2 aligns across 9 bases. The CDR3 is 15 residues long. Unmatched junction bases numbered 7, after V lost 5 bases and J lost 4 bases. Germline assignment: CDR1 SGHTA and CDR2 FQGNSA.

The chain combines TRBV6-5 with TRBJ1-4; 8 bases match TRBD1. V was pared by 5 bases and J by 8 bases, with 7 bases of the junction left unmatched. The CDR3 has 14 residues. From germline, CDR1 is MNHEY and CDR2 SVGAGI. CDR3 nucleotides: TGTGCCAGCAGTAACTTCAGGGGGCGGGAAAAACTGTTTTTT. Translation gives CASSNFRGREKLFF.

V usage is TRBV5-1 and J usage is TRBJ2-7; D possibly corresponds to TRBD2 (5 bases). Germline V CDR1 and CDR2: SGHRS, YFSETQ. This CDR3 comprises 16 residues. The V gene lost 0 bases and the J gene lost 0 bases, with 13 bases spanning the gap. The chain's CDR3 is CASSLGIGGGSYEQYF. The DNA for the CDR3 is TGCGCCAGCAGCTTGGGGATCGGCGGAGGCTCCTACGAGCAGTACTTC.

V is TRBV6-5 and J is TRBJ2-7; 8 bases line up with TRBD1. The ends lost 5 bases at V and 0 bases at J; junction bases unmatched: 9. In germline, CDR1 is MNHEY, CDR2 SVGAGI. CDR3 length: 16 amino acids. The CDR3 loop is CASSNWDRSYSYEQYF. In DNA, the CDR3 is TGTGCCAGCAGTAACTGGGACAGGAGTTACTCCTACGAGCAGTACTTC.

The V gene is TRBV5-7, the J gene TRBJ2-7, with unresolved D. TRBV5-7 belongs to the ORF category, with a function that is uncertain. V was clipped by 0 bases and J by 1 base, with 14 bases between them. This CDR3 region has 16 residues. The CDR3 loop is CASSLGDKADSYEQYF. The CDR3 DNA sequence: TGTGCCAGCAGCTTGGGAGACAAGGCTGATTCCTACGAGCAGTACTTC.

The J gene is TRBJ1-1, the V gene TRBV6-1; D may be TRBD1 (6 bases). CDR1 MNHNS and CDR2 SASEGT come from the germline V gene. This CDR3 is 15 amino acids long. The V end lost 2 bases, the J end lost 0 bases, and 10 bases lay between the germline ends. DNA for the CDR3: TGTGCCAGCAGTGAACTCCCAGGGGTGAACACTGAAGCTTTCTTT. It is translated as CASSELPGVNTEAFF.

This chain uses TRBV5-1 with TRBJ2-7; 7 positions agree with TRBD2. CDR3 size: 16 residues. CDR1 is SGHRS and CDR2 is YFSETQ in the germline V gene. Germline trimming cut 4 bases from V and 5 bases from J; bases unmatched to any gene: 15. CDR3 sequence reads: CASSIDPGLSTHEQYF. The CDR3 coding sequence is TGCGCCAGCAGCATAGACCCGGGACTATCTACCCACGAGCAGTACTTC. The full variable domain, rest sourced from reference TRBV5-1 and TRBJ2-7, is KAGVTQTPRYLIKTRGQQVTLSCSPISGHRSVSWYQQTPGQGLQFLFEYFSETQRNKGNFPGRFSGRQFSNSRSEMNVSTLELGDSALYLCASSIDPGLSTHEQYFGPGTRLTVT.

This clone was seen a few times. The chain recombines TRBV5-1 with TRBJ2-5; possible D gene TRBD2, 6 bases. Per germline, CDR1 SGHRS and CDR2 YFSETQ. V lost 4 bases, J lost 5 bases, and 15 bases lay in between. The CDR3 runs to 14 residues. CDR3 protein: CASSVTSTGETQYF. The CDR3 region has the DNA TGCGCCAGCAGCGTGACTAGTACTGGGGAGACCCAGTACTTC.

The chain uses TRBV13 and TRBJ2-1, with D possibly being TRBD1 (5 bases). There are 13 residues in the CDR3. Looked up from germline, CDR1 is PRHDT and CDR2 is FYEKMQ (reference sequence). The V and J ends lost 2 bases and 7 bases respectively, with 9 bases between them. CDR3 nucleotide sequence: TGTGCCAGCAGCTTATTTTCAGGGAATGAGCAGTTCTTC. Encoded protein: CASSLFSGNEQFF.

The rearrangement uses TRBV10-3 and TRBJ2-7; 7 bases fit TRBD1. The CDR3 runs 12 residues. The junction had 2 bases not matched to a gene; V was cut back by 8 bases and J by 1 base. CDR1 and CDR2 (germline): ENHRY, SYGVKD. The CDR3 is CAIQGVSYEQYF. The CDR3 bases are TGTGCCATCCAGGGGGTTTCCTACGAGCAGTACTTC.

V is TRBV30 and J is TRBJ2-1; 8 bases are a match to TRBD2. V dropped 5 bases and J dropped 10; count of bases not matched to a gene: 16. The CDR3 is 15 amino acids. The germline CDR1 and CDR2 sequences are GTSNPN and SVGIG (reference sequence). For the CDR3, the DNA is TGTGCCTGGGTCCTAAGGACTAGCTTAGGCCAGGAGCAGTTCTTC. This sequence encodes CAWVLRTSLGQEQFF.

V gene TRBV14 combines with J gene TRBJ1-5, with D possibly being TRBD1 (5 bases). The CDR3 has 14 residues. Germline V gene lookup returns CDR1 SGHDN and CDR2 FVKESK. V was pared by 1 base and J by 1 base, with 5 bases between. The CDR3 is CASSQGQSNQPQHF. In DNA, the CDR3 is TGTGCCAGCAGCCAAGGACAGAGCAATCAGCCCCAGCATTTT.

This rearrangement joins TRBV5-1 to TRBJ2-1, with 8 bases matching TRBD2. The V segment lost 7 bases and the J segment 7 bases; nucleotides outside the gene matches: 16. The CDR3 extends over 16 amino acids. The germline V gene encodes CDR1 SGHRS and CDR2 YFSETQ. The CDR3 reads CASDPLAGGAGNEQFF. The CDR3 DNA is TGCGCCAGCGACCCCCTCGCCGGGGGGGCGGGAAATGAGCAGTTCTTC.

The chain combines TRBV7-9 with TRBJ1-2; TRBD1 matches 10 bases. With V trimmed by 5 bases and J by 3 bases, 9 bases remained unmatched. The CDR3 consists of 16 residues. Germline values: CDR1 SEHNR, CDR2 FQNEAQ (reference sequence). The CDR3 DNA reads TGTGCCAGCAGCCCAGCAGGGACAGGGGATGACTATGGCTACACCTTC. Amino acids: CASSPAGTGDDYGYTF.

CDR3 amino acids: CASSLALGSGMGNEQFF. The CDR3 DNA sequence: TGTGCCAGCAGCTTAGCGCTCGGTAGCGGGATGGGCAATGAGCAGTTCTTC. The V gene is TRBV7-8, the J gene TRBJ2-1, with TRBD2 matching over 8 bases. V lost 0 bases, J lost 6 bases, and 10 bases stayed unmatched. Germline CDR1 and CDR2: SGHVS and FQNEAQ. The CDR3 covers 17 residues.

The chain has TRBV19 and TRBJ2-5, with D perhaps matching TRBD1 (5 bases). Trimming left V 10 bases short and J 0 bases short, with 12 bases between. Germline CDR1 and CDR2: LNHDA and SQIVND (reference sequence). The length of the CDR3 is 13 residues. DNA of the CDR3: TGTGCCACAAAAGGGGCGTACCAAGAGACCCAGTACTTC. Protein: CATKGAYQETQYF.

The rearrangement links TRBV29-1 to TRBJ1-2; 7 bases are a match to TRBD1. This CDR3 spans 14 amino acids. V dropped 7 bases and J dropped 7; count of bases not matched to a gene: 15. Germline V gives CDR1 SQVTM, CDR2 ANQGSEA. This CDR3 is CSAQIGGTALGYTF. Here the CDR3 DNA reads TGCAGCGCCCAAATAGGCGGGACAGCCCTTGGCTACACCTTC.